This TCR beta chain was captured by sequencing in a study of T cells in Graves' hyperthyroidism and ophthalmopathy. RNA transcripts yielded amplified TCR beta CDR3 regions. HTBI primers drove first-round RT-PCR of the TCR CDR3. TCRdb itself ran the multiplex PCR reads through MiXCR, one entry per CDR3 protein. The table has nearly 250,000 distinct CDR3 sequences, approximately 24% seen once. Germline V CDR1 and CDR2: MNHEY, SMNVEV (reference sequence). Trimming pared 4 bases from V and 0 bases from J, leaving 7 bases between. The CDR3 sequence is 15 residues long. This clonotype was recorded many times.

The chain has TRBV27 and TRBJ2-6; D is uncertain. Sequencing used blood. The sequence was collected from a middle-aged woman with Graves' ophthalmopathy. The CDR3 DNA reads as TGTGCCAGCAGTTATTCTTCCTCTGGGGCCAACGTCCTGACTTTC. This translates into CASSYSSSGANVLTF.